This TCR beta chain was found in a study of OX40 agonist ivuxolimab in advanced cancers. General study findings and limits: Expanded clones tended on average to be more numerous among CD8+ T cells than CD4+.

As to this clone: The target antigen is unknown.

Deletions cut 5 bases from V and 7 bases from J, with 18 bases between. Germline V gives CDR1 SGHAT, CDR2 FQNNGV. The CDR3 consists of 15 residues. The protocol was immunoSEQ multiplex PCR, while the TCRdb copy is restricted to in-frame clones and leaves out a portion. The table records more than 75,000 clones, around four fifths of them present only once. Sequencing was performed on CD4+ or CD8+ T cells sorted from blood, taken in a trial of the OX40 agonist ivuxolimab. The sequence was obtained from an adult with an advanced solid tumor such as melanoma, head and neck, liver or kidney cancer. This sequence joins TRBV11-2 and TRBJ1-5; a possible D gene is TRBD1 (5 bases). The CDR3 protein is CASSLTGLVNQPQHF. DNA of the CDR3: TGTGCCAGCAGCCTTACGGGACTCGTAAACCAGCCCCAGCATTTT.